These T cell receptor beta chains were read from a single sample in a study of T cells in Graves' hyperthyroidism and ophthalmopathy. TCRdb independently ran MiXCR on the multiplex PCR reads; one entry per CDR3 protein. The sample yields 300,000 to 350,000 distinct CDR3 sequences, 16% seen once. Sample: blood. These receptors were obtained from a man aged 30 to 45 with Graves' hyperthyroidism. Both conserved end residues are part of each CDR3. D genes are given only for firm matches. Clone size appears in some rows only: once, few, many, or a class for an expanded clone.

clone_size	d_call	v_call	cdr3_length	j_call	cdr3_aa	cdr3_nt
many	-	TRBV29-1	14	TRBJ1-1	CSVEVSGAYTEAFF	TGCAGCGTTGAGGTGTCGGGGGCTTACACTGAAGCTTTCTTT
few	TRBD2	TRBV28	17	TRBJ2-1	CSAGGDSGTSSLNKQFF	TGCTCAGCTGGCGGGGATTCCGGGACTAGTTCCCTCAATAAGCAGTTCTTC
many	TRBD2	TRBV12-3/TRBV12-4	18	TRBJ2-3	CASSPTRGSGRAGDTQYF	TGTGCCAGCAGTCCAACGCGCGGAAGCGGGAGGGCCGGGGATACGCAGTATTTT
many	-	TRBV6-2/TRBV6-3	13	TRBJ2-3	CASSRVQADTQYF	TGTGCCAGCAGCCGAGTTCAAGCAGATACGCAGTATTTT
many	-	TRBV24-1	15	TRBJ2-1	CATSDFARTYNEQFF	TGTGCCACCAGTGATTTTGCGAGGACCTACAATGAGCAGTTCTTC
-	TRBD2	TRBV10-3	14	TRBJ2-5	CATGGAAGEETQYF	TGTGCCACCGGTGGCGCAGCGGGAGAAGAGACCCAGTACTTC
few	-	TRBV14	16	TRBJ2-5	CASSQDPARLQETQYF	TGTGCCAGCAGCCAAGATCCCGCCAGACTTCAAGAGACCCAGTACTTC
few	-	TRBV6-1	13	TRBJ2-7	CASRHLPGDEQYF	TGTGCCAGCAGACACCTCCCCGGGGATGAGCAGTACTTC
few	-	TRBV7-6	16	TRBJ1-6	CASSPLRGEDDSPLHF	TGTGCCAGCAGCCCCCTCCGAGGGGAGGATGATTCACCCCTCCACTTT
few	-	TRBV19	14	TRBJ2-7	CASSIEESSYEQYF	TGTGCCAGTAGTATAGAGGAAAGCTCCTACGAGCAGTACTTC
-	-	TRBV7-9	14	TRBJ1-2	CASSLGQRIYGYTF	TGTGCCAGCAGCTTGGGCCAGAGAATATATGGCTACACCTTC
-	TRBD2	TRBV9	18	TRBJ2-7	CASSLGTSGGGSSYEQYF	TGTGCCAGCAGCCTCGGGACTAGCGGGGGGGGGAGCTCCTACGAGCAGTACTTC
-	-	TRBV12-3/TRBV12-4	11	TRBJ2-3	CASSIKDTQYF	TGTGCCAGCAGCATAAAGGATACGCAGTATTTT
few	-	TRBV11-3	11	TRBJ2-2	CASGLSGELFF	TGTGCCAGCGGCCTTTCCGGGGAGCTGTTTTTT
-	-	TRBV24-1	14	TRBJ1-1	CATSDSRGDTEAFF	TGTGCCACCAGTGATTCAAGAGGGGACACTGAAGCTTTCTTT
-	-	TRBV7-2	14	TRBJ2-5	CASSFRQRSETQYF	TGTGCCAGCAGCTTCCGACAGCGCTCCGAGACCCAGTACTTC
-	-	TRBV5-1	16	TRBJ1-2	CASSLGASLGYYGYTF	TGTGCCAGCAGCTTGGGGGCCAGTTTAGGCTACTATGGCTACACCTTC
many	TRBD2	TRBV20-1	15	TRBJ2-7	CSATVPNSGSYEQYF	TGCAGTGCCACCGTCCCGAATAGCGGGAGTTACGAGCAGTACTTC
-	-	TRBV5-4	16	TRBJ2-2	CASSLAGAGSTGELFF	TGTGCCAGCAGCTTGGCGGGCGCAGGGAGCACCGGGGAGCTGTTTTTT
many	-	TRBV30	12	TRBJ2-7	CAWRRSSYEQYF	TGTGCCTGGAGGCGGTCCTCCTACGAGCAGTACTTC
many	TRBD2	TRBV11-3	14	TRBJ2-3	CASSPSPGGDTQYF	TGTGCCAGCAGCCCCAGTCCGGGGGGAGATACGCAGTATTTT
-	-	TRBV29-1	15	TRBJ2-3	CSVVVWEPETDTQYF	TGCAGCGTTGTAGTATGGGAACCGGAGACAGATACGCAGTATTTT
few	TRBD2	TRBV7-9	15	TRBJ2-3	CASSYSGRKTDTQYF	TGTGCCAGCAGCTATAGCGGGAGGAAGACAGATACGCAGTATTTT
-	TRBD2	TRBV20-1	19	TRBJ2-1	CSANSGLAGSRGPYSEQFF	TGCAGTGCCAATAGTGGACTAGCCGGGAGTCGAGGCCCCTACAGTGAGCAGTTCTTC
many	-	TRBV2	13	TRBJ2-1	CASSLAGRLGQFF	TGTGCCAGCAGCTTGGCCGGACGCCTCGGGCAGTTCTTC
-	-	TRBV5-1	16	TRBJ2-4	CASSSLSSGLKNIQYF	TGCGCCAGCAGCTCCTTGAGTAGCGGCTTGAAAAACATTCAGTACTTC
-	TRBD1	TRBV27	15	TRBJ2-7	CASSLSGTGGREQYF	TGTGCCAGCAGTCTATCCGGGACAGGGGGTCGAGAGCAGTACTTC
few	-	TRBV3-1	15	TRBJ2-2	CASSQGGLGTGELFF	TGTGCCAGCAGCCAAGGGGGGCTTGGCACCGGGGAGCTGTTTTTT
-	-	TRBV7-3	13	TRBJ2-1	CASSLLKGGEQFF	TGTGCCAGCAGCTTACTCAAGGGGGGTGAGCAGTTCTTC
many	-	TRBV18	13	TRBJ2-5	CASSPLQGETQYF	TGTGCCAGCTCACCACTACAGGGTGAGACCCAGTACTTC
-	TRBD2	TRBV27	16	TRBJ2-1	CASRLVTSGSVNEQFF	TGTGCCAGCAGACTAGTCACTAGCGGGAGTGTCAATGAGCAGTTCTTC
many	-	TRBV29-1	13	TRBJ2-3	CSASGLSTDTQYF	TGCAGCGCCTCGGGACTCAGCACAGATACGCAGTATTTT
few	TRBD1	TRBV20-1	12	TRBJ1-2	CSVYRGGKGYTF	TGCAGTGTCTACAGGGGGGGAAAGGGCTACACCTTC
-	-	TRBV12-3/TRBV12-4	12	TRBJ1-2	CASSLEGHGYTF	TGTGCCAGCAGTTTGGAGGGGCATGGCTACACCTTC
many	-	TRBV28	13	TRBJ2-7	CASSLADSREQYF	TGTGCCAGCAGTTTAGCGGACAGCAGGGAGCAGTACTTC
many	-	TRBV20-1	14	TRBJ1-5	CSAPPGGSGQPQHF	TGCAGTGCCCCACCGGGGGGCTCGGGGCAGCCCCAGCATTTT
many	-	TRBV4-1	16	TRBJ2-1	CASSSLTASLGNEQFF	TGCGCCAGCAGCTCGCTTACGGCTTCGTTAGGGAATGAGCAGTTCTTC
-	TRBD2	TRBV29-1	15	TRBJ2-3	CSGEEGTSGTDTQYF	TGCAGCGGTGAAGAGGGGACTAGCGGCACAGATACGCAGTATTTT
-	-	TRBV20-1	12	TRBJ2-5	CSARIGEETQYF	TGCAGTGCCCGGATCGGGGAAGAGACCCAGTACTTC
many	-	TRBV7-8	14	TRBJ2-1	CASSYKPETNEQFF	TGTGCCAGCAGCTATAAACCCGAGACCAATGAGCAGTTCTTC
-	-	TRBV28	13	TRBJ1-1	CASRRGFNTEAFF	TGTGCCAGCAGAAGGGGGTTCAACACTGAAGCTTTCTTT
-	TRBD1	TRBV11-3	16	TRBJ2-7	CASSSNRGVSSYEQYF	TGTGCCAGCAGCTCGAACAGGGGCGTTAGCTCCTACGAGCAGTACTTC
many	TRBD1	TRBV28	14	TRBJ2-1	CASSWDRGRGEQFF	TGTGCCAGCAGTTGGGACAGGGGGCGGGGTGAGCAGTTCTTC
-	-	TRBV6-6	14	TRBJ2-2	CASSYGVDTGELFF	TGTGCCAGCAGTTACGGGGTCGACACCGGGGAGCTGTTTTTT
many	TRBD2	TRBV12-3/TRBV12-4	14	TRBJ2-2	CASSLLAGTGELFF	TGTGCCAGCAGTTTACTAGCGGGGACCGGGGAGCTGTTTTTT
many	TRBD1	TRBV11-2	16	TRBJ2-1	CASSHRGAGGPNEQFF	TGTGCCAGCAGCCATCGGGGTGCAGGGGGTCCGAATGAGCAGTTCTTC
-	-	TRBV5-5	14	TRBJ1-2	CASSPANANYGYTF	TGTGCCAGCAGCCCTGCAAACGCTAACTATGGCTACACCTTC
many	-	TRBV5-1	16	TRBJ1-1	CASSLSRTTGNTEAFF	TGCGCCAGCAGCTTGTCCCGTACTACAGGGAACACTGAAGCTTTCTTT